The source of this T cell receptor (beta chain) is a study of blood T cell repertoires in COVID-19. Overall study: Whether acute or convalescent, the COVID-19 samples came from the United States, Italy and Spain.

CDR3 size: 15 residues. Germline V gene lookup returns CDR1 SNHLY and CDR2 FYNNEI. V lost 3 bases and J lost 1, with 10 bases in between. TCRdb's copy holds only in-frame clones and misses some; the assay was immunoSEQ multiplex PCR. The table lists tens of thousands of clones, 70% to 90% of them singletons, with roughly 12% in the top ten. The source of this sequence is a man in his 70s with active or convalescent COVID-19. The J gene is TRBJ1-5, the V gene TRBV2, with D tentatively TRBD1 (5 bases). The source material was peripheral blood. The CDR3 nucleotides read TGTGCCAGCAGTGAGGAGGGGTTAAGCAATCAGCCCCAGCATTTT. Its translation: CASSEEGLSNQPQHF.